This T cell receptor (beta chain) came from a study of T cell changes during pregnancy in multiple sclerosis. V shed 1 base, J shed 5 bases, and the junction held 4 bases outside the gene matches. Germline assignment: CDR1 SGHAT and CDR2 FQNNGV. The CDR3 extends over 15 amino acids. Produced via immunoSEQ multiplex PCR; TCRdb's table is partial and in-frame only. The table shows 60,000 or so clones, with roughly 91% occurring only once. This chain joins TRBV11-2 and TRBJ2-3; 9 bases agree with TRBD2. Sequencing used peripheral blood, obtained in the second trimester of pregnancy. The receptor was derived from a female donor in good health, enrolled as a control in a pregnancy study. The CDR3 reads CASSLAGSGRDTQYF. The DNA of the CDR3 is TGTGCCAGCAGCTTAGCTGGTAGCGGGAGAGATACGCAGTATTTT.